This TCR beta chain stems from a study of T cells in Graves' hyperthyroidism and ophthalmopathy. RNA transcripts yielded amplified TCR beta CDR3 regions. TCR CDR3 regions were first amplified by RT-PCR with HTBI primers. MiXCR was run by TCRdb on the multiplex PCR reads, yielding one entry per CDR3 protein. The sample contains hundreds of thousands of distinct CDR3 sequences, under 60% of which appear only once. Overall study findings and caveats: Ophthalmopathy got predicted by the model a median around six months before its onset. Blood also held most thyroid clonotypes expanded beyond 0.001.

Regarding this clonotype: The antigen is unknown. One end of the junction is discordant with germline, which a read error may explain.

The CDR3 sequence is 12 residues long. Germline V gives CDR1 ENHRY, CDR2 SYGVKD. Sequenced input: peripheral blood or thyroid tissue (not recorded which). V and J are TRBV10-3 and TRBJ1-1; TRBD1 might be the D (5 bases). This TCR was sampled from a woman between 18 and 30 years old with Graves' hyperthyroidism. The CDR3 region has the DNA TGTGCCAGCAGTTACCAGGGAGATGAAGCTTTCTTT. Its translation is CASSYQGDEAFF.